The clone carrying this TCR beta chain was detected many times. The data were taken from a study of T cells in Graves' hyperthyroidism and ophthalmopathy. This CDR3 spans 13 amino acids. V was shortened by 1 base and J by 7 bases, with 13 bases between the two germline ends. In germline, CDR1 is GTSNPN, CDR2 SVGIG (reference sequence). Template material for amplifying TCR beta CDR3 regions consisted of RNA transcripts. HTBI primers were employed in a first-round RT-PCR of the TCR CDR3. One entry per CDR3 protein, called by TCRdb with MiXCR from the multiplex PCR reads. The top ten hold around 79% of the sample, which has 300,000 to 450,000 distinct CDR3 sequences, just under 25% seen once.

The specimen was blood. The chain combines TRBV30 with TRBJ1-2, with TRBD1 as a possible D gene (5 bases). The sequence came from a man aged 45 to 65 with Graves' hyperthyroidism. DNA of the CDR3: TGTGCCTGGAGTGGTTTAGGGACTGCTGGCTACACCTTC. Protein sequence: CAWSGLGTAGYTF.